Below are 5 T cell receptor beta chains sequenced from a single sample in a study of T cell changes during pregnancy in multiple sclerosis. Sequencing used immunoSEQ multiplex PCR; TCRdb keeps in-frame clones, though not all of them. The sample includes 45,000 to 65,000 clones, approximately 93% of them seen just once. Here the sequenced sample was CD8+ T cells from peripheral blood mononuclear cells, taken in the third trimester of pregnancy. Receptor source: a female donor with multiple sclerosis, enrolled in a pregnancy study.

The chain links TRBV5-1 to TRBJ1-4; D possibly corresponds to TRBD1 (5 bases). Germline assignment: CDR1 SGHRS and CDR2 YFSETQ. This CDR3 region has 14 residues. Deletions cut 4 bases from V and 0 bases from J, with 7 bases between. CDR3 protein: CASSEQATNEKLFF. The CDR3 DNA reads as TGCGCCAGCAGCGAACAGGCAACTAATGAAAAACTGTTTTTT.

This rearrangement joins TRBV27 to TRBJ1-2, with 8 bases identical to TRBD1. V was pared by 2 bases and J by 5 bases, with 7 bases of the junction left unmatched. CDR3 length equals 15 residues. Per germline, CDR1 MNHEY and CDR2 SMNVEV (reference sequence). The CDR3 DNA follows: TGTGCCAGCAGTTTAAGAACAGGGGGGGGGTATGGCTACACCTTC. Protein product: CASSLRTGGGYGYTF.

The chain is built from TRBV6-5 and TRBJ2-5, with 8 bases aligning to TRBD1. The germline V gene encodes CDR1 MNHEY and CDR2 SVGAGI. Trimming removed 6 bases from V and 5 bases from J; junction bases left unmatched: 8. This CDR3 spans 14 amino acids. DNA for the CDR3: TGTGCCAGCAGCCTCGGACAGGGAGGTGAGACCCAGTACTTC. Amino acids: CASSLGQGGETQYF.

The genes are TRBV2 and TRBJ1-5; D may be TRBD1 (5 bases). Trimming took 3 bases from V and 6 from J, leaving 9 bases between them. The CDR3 is 13 amino acids. Germline V gene lookup returns CDR1 SNHLY and CDR2 FYNNEI. CDR3 DNA: TGTGCCAGCAGTGATTTGGGGGGTCAGCCCCAGCATTTT. It yields the protein CASSDLGGQPQHF.

This chain joins TRBV28 and TRBJ2-7, with 7 bases identical to TRBD2. CDR3 size: 14 residues. The junction had 6 bases not matched to a gene; V was cut back by 7 bases and J by 0 bases. The germline gives CDR1 MDHEN, CDR2 SYDVKM. This CDR3 is CASTPAGLSYEQYF. The CDR3 bases are TGTGCCAGCACCCCAGCGGGACTCTCCTACGAGCAGTACTTC.